This T cell receptor (beta chain) was sequenced in a study of blood T cell repertoires in COVID-19. Study context: Collection of acute and convalescent COVID-19 samples took place in the United States, Italy and Spain. The cDNA or gDNA used as material had been derived from T cells, B-cell-depleted T cells, or PBMCs.

A Seattle source enrolled patients during active infection and followed them longitudinally. Original handling: Quantification of nucleated cells was approximated via reference gene primer amplification. Profiled with immunoSEQ multiplex PCR; TCRdb holds only in-frame clones, not every one. Clonal size and the V and J genes are those of that table, whereas D and trimming came from the DNA. This sample has 230,000 or so clones; roughly 76% occur once, and the top ten carry around 7.5%. The V and J ends lost 7 bases and 1 base respectively, with 10 bases between them. This CDR3 region has 13 residues. The sequenced material came from peripheral blood. This receptor was taken from a woman older than 75 with COVID-19, enrolled during active disease. V and J are TRBV12-3 or TRBV12-4 and TRBJ1-1; D is uncertain. For the CDR3, the DNA is TGTGCCAGCACCCCAACAGAGAACACTGAAGCTTTCTTT. It yields the protein CASTPTENTEAFF.